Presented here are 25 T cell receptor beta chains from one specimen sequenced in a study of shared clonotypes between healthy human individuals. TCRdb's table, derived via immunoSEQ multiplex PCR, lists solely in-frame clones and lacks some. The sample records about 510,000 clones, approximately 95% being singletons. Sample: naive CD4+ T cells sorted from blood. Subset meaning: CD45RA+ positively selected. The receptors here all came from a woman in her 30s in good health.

This CDR3 is CASSTPGWGRWSYEQYF. The CDR3 nucleotides are TGTGCCAGCAGCACCCCTGGTTGGGGGCGATGGTCCTACGAGCAGTACTTC. The chain employs TRBV28 and TRBJ2-7; D possibly corresponds to TRBD1 (6 bases). Trimming took 6 bases from V and 1 from J, leaving 22 bases between them. This CDR3 has 17 amino acids. CDR1 and CDR2 (germline): MDHEN, SYDVKM. Drawing the rest from reference TRBV28 and TRBJ2-7, the complete variable domain is DVKVTQSSRYLVKRTGEKVFLECVQDMDHENMFWYRQDPGLGLRLIYFSYDVKMKEKGDIPEGYSVSREKKERFSLILESASTNQTSMYLCASSTPGWGRWSYEQYFGPGTRLTVT.

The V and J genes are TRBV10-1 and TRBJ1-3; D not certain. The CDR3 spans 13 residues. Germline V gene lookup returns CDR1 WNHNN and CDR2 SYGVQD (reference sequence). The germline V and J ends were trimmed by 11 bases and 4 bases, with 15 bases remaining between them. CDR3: CALRKNSGNTIYF. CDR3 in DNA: TGCGCCCTGCGCAAGAACTCGGGAAACACCATATATTTT.

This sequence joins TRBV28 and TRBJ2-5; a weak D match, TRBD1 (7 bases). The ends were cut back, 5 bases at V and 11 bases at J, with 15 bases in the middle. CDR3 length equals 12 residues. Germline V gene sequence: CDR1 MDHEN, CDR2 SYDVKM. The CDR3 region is CASSPGGGEQYF. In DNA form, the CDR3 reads TGTGCCAGCAGTCCAGGGGGAGGAGAGCAGTACTTC.

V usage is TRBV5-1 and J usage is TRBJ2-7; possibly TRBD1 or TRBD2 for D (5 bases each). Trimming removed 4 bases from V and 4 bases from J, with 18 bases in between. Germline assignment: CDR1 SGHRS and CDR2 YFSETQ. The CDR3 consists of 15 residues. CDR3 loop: CASSPDRGQVYEQYF. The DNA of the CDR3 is TGCGCCAGCAGCCCCGACAGAGGGCAGGTGTACGAGCAGTACTTC.

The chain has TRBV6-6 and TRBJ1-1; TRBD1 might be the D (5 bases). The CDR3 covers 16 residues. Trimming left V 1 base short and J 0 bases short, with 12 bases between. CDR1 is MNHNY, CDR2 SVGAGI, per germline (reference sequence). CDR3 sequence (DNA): TGTGCCAGCAGTTACTTTTTGGGGGAAATGAACACTGAAGCTTTCTTT. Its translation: CASSYFLGEMNTEAFF.

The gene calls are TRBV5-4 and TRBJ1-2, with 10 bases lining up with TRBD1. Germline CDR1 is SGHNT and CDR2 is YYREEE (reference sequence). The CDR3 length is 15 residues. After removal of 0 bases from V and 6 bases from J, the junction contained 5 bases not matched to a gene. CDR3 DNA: TGTGCCAGCAGCTTGGACAATGGACAGGGGGATGGCTACACCTTC. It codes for CASSLDNGQGDGYTF.

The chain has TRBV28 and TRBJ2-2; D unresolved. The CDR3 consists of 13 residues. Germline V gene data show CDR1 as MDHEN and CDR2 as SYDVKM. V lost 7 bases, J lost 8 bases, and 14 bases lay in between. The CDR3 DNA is TGTGCCAGCAACGACTTCCCCTCGGGGGAGCTGTTTTTT. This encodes CASNDFPSGELFF.

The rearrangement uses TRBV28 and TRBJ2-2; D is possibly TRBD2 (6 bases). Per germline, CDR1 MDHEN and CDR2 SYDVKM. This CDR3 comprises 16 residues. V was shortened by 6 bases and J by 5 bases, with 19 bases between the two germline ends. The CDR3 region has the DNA TGTGCCAGCAGCAATTGGGCGGGAAGAGAGACCGGGGAGCTGTTTTTT. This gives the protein CASSNWAGRETGELFF.

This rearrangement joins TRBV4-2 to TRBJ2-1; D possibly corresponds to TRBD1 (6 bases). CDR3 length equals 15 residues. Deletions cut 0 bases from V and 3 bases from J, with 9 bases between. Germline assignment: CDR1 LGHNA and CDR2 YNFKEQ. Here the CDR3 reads CASSQEKGDYNEQFF. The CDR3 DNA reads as TGTGCCAGCAGCCAAGAGAAGGGGGACTACAATGAGCAGTTCTTC.

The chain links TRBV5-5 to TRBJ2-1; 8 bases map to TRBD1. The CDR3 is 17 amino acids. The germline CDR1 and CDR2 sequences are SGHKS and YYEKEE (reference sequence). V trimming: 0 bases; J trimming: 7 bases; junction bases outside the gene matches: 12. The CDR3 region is CASSLARRQGWRNEQFF. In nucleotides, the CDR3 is TGTGCCAGCAGCTTGGCTCGGCGACAGGGGTGGAGGAATGAGCAGTTCTTC.

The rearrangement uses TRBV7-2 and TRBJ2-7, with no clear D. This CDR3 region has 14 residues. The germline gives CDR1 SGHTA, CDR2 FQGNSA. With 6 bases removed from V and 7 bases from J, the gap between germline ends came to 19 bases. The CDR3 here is CASSYDPGVREQYF. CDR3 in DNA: TGTGCCAGCAGTTACGACCCTGGGGTGCGGGAGCAGTACTTC.

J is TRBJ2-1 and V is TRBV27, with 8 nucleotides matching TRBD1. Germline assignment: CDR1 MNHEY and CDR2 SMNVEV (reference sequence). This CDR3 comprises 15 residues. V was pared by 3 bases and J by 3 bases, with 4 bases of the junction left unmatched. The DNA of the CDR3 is TGTGCCAGCAGTTTCTCTACAGGGGGCTACAATGAGCAGTTCTTC. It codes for CASSFSTGGYNEQFF.

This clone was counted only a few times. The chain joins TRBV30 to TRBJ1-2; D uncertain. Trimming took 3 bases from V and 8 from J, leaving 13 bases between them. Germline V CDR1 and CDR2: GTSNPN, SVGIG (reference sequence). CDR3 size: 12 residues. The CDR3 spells CAWSTRTDGYTF. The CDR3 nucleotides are TGTGCCTGGAGCACCCGGACGGACGGCTACACCTTC.

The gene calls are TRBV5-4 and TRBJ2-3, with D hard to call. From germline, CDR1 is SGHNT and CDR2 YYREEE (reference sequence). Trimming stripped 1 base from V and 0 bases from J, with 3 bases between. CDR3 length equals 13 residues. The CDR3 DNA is TGTGCCAGCAGCTTGAGTAGCACAGATACGCAGTATTTT. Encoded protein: CASSLSSTDTQYF.

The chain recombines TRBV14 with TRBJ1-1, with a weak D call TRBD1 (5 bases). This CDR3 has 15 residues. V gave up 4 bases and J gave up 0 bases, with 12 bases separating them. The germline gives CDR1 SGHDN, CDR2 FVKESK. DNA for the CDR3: TGTGCCAGCAGCCCCATGGGGCGACTGAACACTGAAGCTTTCTTT. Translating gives CASSPMGRLNTEAFF.

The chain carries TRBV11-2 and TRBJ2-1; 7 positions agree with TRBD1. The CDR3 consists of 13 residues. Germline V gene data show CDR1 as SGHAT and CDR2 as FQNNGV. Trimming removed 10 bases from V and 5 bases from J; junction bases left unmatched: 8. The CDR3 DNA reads TGTGCCACGGCGAAGACAGGGAACAATGAGCAGTTCTTC. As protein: CATAKTGNNEQFF.

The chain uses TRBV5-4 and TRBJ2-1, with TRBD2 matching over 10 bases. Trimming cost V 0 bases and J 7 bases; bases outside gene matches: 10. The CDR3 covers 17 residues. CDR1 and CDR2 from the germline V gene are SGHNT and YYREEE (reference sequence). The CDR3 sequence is CASSLAHGAGGPNEQFF. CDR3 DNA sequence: TGTGCCAGCAGCTTGGCCCATGGAGCGGGAGGGCCTAATGAGCAGTTCTTC.

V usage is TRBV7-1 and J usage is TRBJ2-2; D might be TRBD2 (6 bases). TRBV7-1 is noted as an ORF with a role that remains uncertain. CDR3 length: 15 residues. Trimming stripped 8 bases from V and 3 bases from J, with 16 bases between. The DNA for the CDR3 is TGTGCCAGCGGAGGGTCAGGACGTCACACCGGGGAGCTGTTTTTT. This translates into CASGGSGRHTGELFF.

CDR3 sequence (DNA): TGCGCCCGAGGTCGGGGGAGACACTCCTACGAGCAGTACTTC. Its translation: CARGRGRHSYEQYF. The chain employs TRBV10-1 and TRBJ2-7; D may be TRBD2 (6 bases). V was cut by 11 bases and J by 0 bases, with 17 bases left in between. In germline, CDR1 is WNHNN, CDR2 SYGVQD (reference sequence). This CDR3 is built from 14 residues.

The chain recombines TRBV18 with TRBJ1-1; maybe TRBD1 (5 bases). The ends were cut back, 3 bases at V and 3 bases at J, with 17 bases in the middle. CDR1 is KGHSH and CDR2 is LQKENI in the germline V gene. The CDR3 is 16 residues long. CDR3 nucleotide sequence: TGTGCCAGCTCACCTAGGCAGCCTACGGGGGACACTGAAGCTTTCTTT. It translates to CASSPRQPTGDTEAFF.

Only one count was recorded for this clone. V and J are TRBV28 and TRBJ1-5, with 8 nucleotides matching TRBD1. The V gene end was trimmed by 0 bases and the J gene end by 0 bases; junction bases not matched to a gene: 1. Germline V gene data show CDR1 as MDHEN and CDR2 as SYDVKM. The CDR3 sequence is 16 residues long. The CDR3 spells CASSLWTGVSNQPQHF. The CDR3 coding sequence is TGTGCCAGCAGTTTATGGACAGGGGTTAGCAATCAGCCCCAGCATTTT.

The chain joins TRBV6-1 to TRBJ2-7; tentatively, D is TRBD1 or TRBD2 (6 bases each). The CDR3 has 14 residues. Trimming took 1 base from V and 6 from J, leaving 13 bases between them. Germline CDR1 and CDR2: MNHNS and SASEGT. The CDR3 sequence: CASSEETGTAEQYF. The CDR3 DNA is TGTGCCAGCAGTGAAGAAACAGGGACTGCCGAGCAGTACTTC.

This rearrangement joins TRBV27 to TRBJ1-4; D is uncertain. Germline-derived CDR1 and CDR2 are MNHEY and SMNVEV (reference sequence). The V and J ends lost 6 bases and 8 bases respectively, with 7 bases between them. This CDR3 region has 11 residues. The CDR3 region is CASRSGEKLFF. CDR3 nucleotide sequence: TGTGCCAGCAGATCTGGCGAAAAACTGTTTTTT.

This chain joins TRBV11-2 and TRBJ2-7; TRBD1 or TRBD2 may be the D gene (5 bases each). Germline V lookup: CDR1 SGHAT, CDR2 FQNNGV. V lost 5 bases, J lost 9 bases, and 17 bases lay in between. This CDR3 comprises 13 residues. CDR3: CASSNPGPLGQYF. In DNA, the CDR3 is TGTGCCAGCAGCAACCCGGGGCCACTGGGGCAGTACTTC.

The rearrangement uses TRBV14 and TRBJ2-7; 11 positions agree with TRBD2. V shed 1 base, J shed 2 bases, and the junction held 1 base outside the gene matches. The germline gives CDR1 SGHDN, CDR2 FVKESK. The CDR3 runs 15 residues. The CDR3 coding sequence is TGTGCCAGCAGCCAAGGACTAGCGGGACCCTACGAGCAGTACTTC. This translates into CASSQGLAGPYEQYF.